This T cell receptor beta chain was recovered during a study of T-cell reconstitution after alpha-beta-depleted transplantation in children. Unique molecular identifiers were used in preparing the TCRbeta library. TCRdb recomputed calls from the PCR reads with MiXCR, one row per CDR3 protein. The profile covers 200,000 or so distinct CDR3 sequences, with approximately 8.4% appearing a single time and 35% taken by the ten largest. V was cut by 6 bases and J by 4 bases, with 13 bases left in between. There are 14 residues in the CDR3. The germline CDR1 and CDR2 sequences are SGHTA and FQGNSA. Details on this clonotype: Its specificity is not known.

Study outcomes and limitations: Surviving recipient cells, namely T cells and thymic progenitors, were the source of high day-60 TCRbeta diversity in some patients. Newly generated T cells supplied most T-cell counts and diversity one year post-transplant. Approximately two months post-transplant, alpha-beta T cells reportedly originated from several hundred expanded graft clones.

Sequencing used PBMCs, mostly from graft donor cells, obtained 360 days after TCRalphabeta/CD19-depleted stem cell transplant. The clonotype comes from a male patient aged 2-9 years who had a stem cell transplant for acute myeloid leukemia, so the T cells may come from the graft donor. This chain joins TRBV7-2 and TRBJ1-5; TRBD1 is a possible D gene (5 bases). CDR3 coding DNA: TGTGCCAGCAGGTCAGGGAGAGGAAATCAGCCCCAGCATTTT. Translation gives CASRSGRGNQPQHF.